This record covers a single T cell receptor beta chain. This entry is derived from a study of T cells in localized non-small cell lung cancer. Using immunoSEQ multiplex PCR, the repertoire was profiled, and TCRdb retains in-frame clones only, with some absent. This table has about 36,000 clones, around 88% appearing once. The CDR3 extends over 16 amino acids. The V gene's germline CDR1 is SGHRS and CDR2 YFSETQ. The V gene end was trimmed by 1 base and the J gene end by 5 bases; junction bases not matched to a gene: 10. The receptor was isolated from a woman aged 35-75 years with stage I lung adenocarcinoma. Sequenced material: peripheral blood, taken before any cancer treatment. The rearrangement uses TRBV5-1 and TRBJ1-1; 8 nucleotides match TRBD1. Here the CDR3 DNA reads TGCGCCAGCAGCTTGAACCCAGGGGGCGCAGAAACTGAAGCTTTCTTT. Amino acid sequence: CASSLNPGGAETEAFF. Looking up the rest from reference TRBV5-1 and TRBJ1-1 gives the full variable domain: KAGVTQTPRYLIKTRGQQVTLSCSPISGHRSVSWYQQTPGQGLQFLFEYFSETQRNKGNFPGRFSGRQFSNSRSEMNVSTLELGDSALYLCASSLNPGGAETEAFFGQGTRLTVV.